This section outlines one T cell receptor (beta chain) sequence together with its context. The sample is drawn from a study of tumor-infiltrating lymphocytes in primary liver carcinoma. Turning to the study itself: Staging of the tumors gave T1-T3 N0M0, with widths of about 4 to 10 cm.

Both RNA and DNA were isolated together from about 21-30 mg of bulk tissue that had not been sorted. Reverse transcription of approximately 520 ng total RNA with a constant-region primer produced TCR beta cDNA. Amplification in three nested multiplex PCR rounds with slightly modified ARM-PCR gave rise to TCR beta libraries. Both of the initial two PCR rounds ran for nine to eleven cycles and employed TRBV1-TRBV30 forward primers alongside a C-beta reverse primer. In TCRdb, the multiplex PCR reads were re-called with MiXCR into one record per CDR3 protein. Of about 84,000 distinct CDR3 sequences listed, approximately 77% are singletons. The V gene end was trimmed by 8 bases and the J gene end by 13 bases; junction bases not matched to a gene: 13. CDR3 length: 13 amino acids.

The sample was liver tumor tissue from sampling region 1. Subset here: tumor region T1, superior pole. The J gene is TRBJ2-1, the V gene TRBV12-3 or TRBV12-4, with 8 bases lining up with TRBD2. This clonotype was sampled from a man aged 35-49 years with primary liver carcinoma and hepatitis B virus infection. The DNA of the CDR3 is TGTGCCAGCGTGGGACTAGGCTTCATTGAACAGTTCTTC. Its translation is CASVGLGFIEQFF.